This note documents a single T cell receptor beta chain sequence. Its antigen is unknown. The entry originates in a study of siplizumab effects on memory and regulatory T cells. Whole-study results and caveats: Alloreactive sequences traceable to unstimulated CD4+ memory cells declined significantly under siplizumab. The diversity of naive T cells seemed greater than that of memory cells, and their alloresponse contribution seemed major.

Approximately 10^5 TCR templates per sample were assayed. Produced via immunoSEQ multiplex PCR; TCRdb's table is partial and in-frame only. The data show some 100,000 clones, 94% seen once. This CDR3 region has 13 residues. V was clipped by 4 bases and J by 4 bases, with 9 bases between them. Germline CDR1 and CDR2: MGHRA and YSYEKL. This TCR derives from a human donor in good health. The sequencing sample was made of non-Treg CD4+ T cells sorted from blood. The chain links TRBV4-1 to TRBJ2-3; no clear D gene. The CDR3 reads CASSLAPPDTQYF. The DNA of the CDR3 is TGCGCCAGCAGCCTGGCCCCGCCAGATACGCAGTATTTT.